A single sample is the source of the 24 T cell receptor beta chains below, sequenced in a study of T cell responses to AZD1222 COVID-19 vaccine. Profiling relied on immunoSEQ multiplex PCR, and the TCRdb table lists in-frame clones only, not all of them. Of around 140,000 clones in the sample, over 75% were seen once. Here the sequenced sample was peripheral blood, taken on day 0 of AZD1222 vaccination. These receptors came from an adult in good health.

J is TRBJ1-3 and V is TRBV11-1; no clear D. V gave up 5 bases and J gave up 0 bases, with 14 bases separating them. This CDR3 has 16 amino acids. CDR1 SGHAT and CDR2 FQDESV come from the germline V gene (reference sequence). CDR3 sequence: CASSPPGPSSGNTIYF. The CDR3 bases are TGTGCCAGCAGCCCTCCCGGGCCGTCCTCTGGAAACACCATATATTTT.

The J gene is TRBJ2-4, the V gene TRBV11-3, with a weak D call TRBD1 (6 bases). This CDR3 region has 13 residues. Germline V gene lookup returns CDR1 SGHNT and CDR2 YENEEA. The germline V and J ends were trimmed by 2 bases and 5 bases, with 7 bases remaining between them. The CDR3 protein is CASSLSGENIQYF. The CDR3 coding sequence is TGTGCCAGCAGCTTATCAGGGGAAAACATTCAGTACTTC.

The V gene is TRBV19, the J gene TRBJ1-4; D possibly corresponds to TRBD1 (5 bases). The V end lost 6 bases, the J end lost 0 bases, and 17 bases lay between the germline ends. The CDR3 covers 17 residues. The V gene's germline CDR1 is LNHDA and CDR2 SQIVND (reference sequence). Here the CDR3 reads CASSPLVGVATNEKLFF. The CDR3 DNA reads TGTGCCAGTAGCCCACTTGTGGGGGTTGCAACTAATGAAAAACTGTTTTTT.

This rearrangement joins TRBV10-3 to TRBJ2-1, with 11 bases fitting TRBD2. The V and J ends lost 4 bases and 6 bases, in that order; junction bases with no gene match: 5. The CDR3 contains 15 residues. Germline assignment: CDR1 ENHRY and CDR2 SYGVKD. CDR3 in amino acids: CAISGPGLAVNEQFF. The CDR3 DNA is TGTGCCATCAGTGGACCGGGACTAGCGGTCAATGAGCAGTTCTTC.

The V and J genes are TRBV28 and TRBJ2-2; D not resolved. Trimming took off 0 bases at V and 4 bases at J, with 12 bases between the two ends. Germline CDR1 MDHEN, CDR2 SYDVKM. This CDR3 is 16 amino acids long. CDR3 bases: TGTGCCAGCAGTTTATGGGAAGCTGCAGGCACCGGGGAGCTGTTTTTT. It yields the protein CASSLWEAAGTGELFF.

In DNA form, the CDR3 reads TGTGCCAGCAACTCACCGGGACAGGGGGCAAACGAGCAGTACTTC. Its translation is CASNSPGQGANEQYF. The genes are TRBV6-5 and TRBJ2-7, with TRBD1 identical over 12 bases. With V trimmed by 7 bases and J by 5 bases, 9 bases remained unmatched. Germline V gene sequence: CDR1 MNHEY, CDR2 SVGAGI. This CDR3 contains 15 residues.

The V gene is TRBV11-3, the J gene TRBJ1-3, with D possibly TRBD1 on 5 matching bases. Between the trimmed V and J ends, which lost 5 bases and 0 bases, there was a span of 11 bases. Germline CDR1 and CDR2: SGHNT and YENEEA. The CDR3 consists of 15 residues. The CDR3 bases are TGTGCCAGCAGCCCCCGCGGGGCCTCTGGAAACACCATATATTTT. This translates into CASSPRGASGNTIYF.

The chain joins TRBV2 to TRBJ1-2, with 7 nucleotides matching TRBD1. The CDR3 extends over 14 amino acids. Germline V lookup: CDR1 SNHLY, CDR2 FYNNEI. Trimming removed 3 bases from V and 6 bases from J; junction bases left unmatched: 7. DNA for the CDR3: TGTGCCAGCAGTGAGACCCGGGACAGAGATGGCTACACCTTC. As protein: CASSETRDRDGYTF.

The chain links TRBV11-3 to TRBJ2-2; 8 bases are a match to TRBD2. J lost 6 bases, V lost 2 bases, and 2 bases had no gene match. Germline V CDR1 and CDR2: SGHNT, YENEEA. The CDR3 sequence is 14 residues long. DNA for the CDR3: TGTGCCAGCAGCTTAACCGGGGGGGCCGGGGAGCTGTTTTTT. It codes for CASSLTGGAGELFF.

The DNA for the CDR3 is TGTGCCAGCAGCCCGGGGGTGGAGCAGATTGCAACTAATGAAAAACTGTTTTTT. Amino acid sequence: CASSPGVEQIATNEKLFF. The chain employs TRBV7-8 and TRBJ1-4, with D possibly matching TRBD1 (5 bases). The CDR3 covers 18 residues. Germline V CDR1 and CDR2: SGHVS, FQNEAQ. The germline V and J ends were trimmed by 5 bases and 0 bases, with 19 bases remaining between them.

The genes are TRBV6-5 and TRBJ2-1; TRBD1 matches at 7 bases. Germline V CDR1 and CDR2: MNHEY, SVGAGI. The CDR3 consists of 14 residues. The J segment lost 5 bases and the V segment lost 7 bases, leaving 8 bases of the junction unmatched. This chain's CDR3 is CASNPSTGHNEQFF. The CDR3 nucleotides read TGTGCCAGCAACCCATCGACAGGGCACAATGAGCAGTTCTTC.

The chain combines TRBV5-1 with TRBJ1-4; no firm D call. There are 14 residues in the CDR3. The germline V gene encodes CDR1 SGHRS and CDR2 YFSETQ. V was clipped by 3 bases and J by 3 bases, with 9 bases between them. CDR3 nucleotides: TGCGCCAGCAGCTCGGGTCCATCTAATGAAAAACTGTTTTTT. Protein product: CASSSGPSNEKLFF.

The V and J genes are TRBV7-8 and TRBJ2-2; D gene unclear. Trimming took off 7 bases at V and 6 bases at J, with 15 bases between the two ends. Germline loops: CDR1 SGHVS, CDR2 FQNEAQ. This CDR3 comprises 14 residues. CDR3 region: CASTFALSSGELFF. The DNA for the CDR3 is TGTGCCAGCACCTTTGCTCTGAGTTCCGGGGAGCTGTTTTTT.

The V call is TRBV18, the J call TRBJ1-2; no clear D gene. The CDR3 loop spans 14 amino acids. Germline CDR1 reads KGHSH; CDR2 reads LQKENI. Trimming removed 5 bases at V and 6 bases at J, with 16 bases between. DNA of the CDR3: TGTGCCAGCTCAGATCAGGAAGATTTGGATGGCTACACCTTC. Translated: CASSDQEDLDGYTF.

This chain uses TRBV5-1 with TRBJ2-7; 7 bases are shared with TRBD2. The CDR3 covers 15 residues. From germline, CDR1 is SGHRS and CDR2 YFSETQ. V was pared by 0 bases and J by 3 bases, with 6 bases of the junction left unmatched. This chain's CDR3 is CASSLVSGTNYEQYF. The CDR3 DNA sequence: TGCGCCAGCAGCTTGGTGAGCGGGACCAACTACGAGCAGTACTTC.

The genes are TRBV7-2 and TRBJ1-1, with D possibly matching TRBD1 (5 bases). This CDR3 spans 13 amino acids. Between the trimmed V and J ends, which lost 5 bases and 11 bases, there was a span of 18 bases. The V gene's germline CDR1 is SGHTA and CDR2 FQGNSA. The CDR3 bases are TGTGCCAGCAGCGTAAACAGCGCGGGGGGGGCTTTCTTT. It encodes CASSVNSAGGAFF.

The chain has TRBV6-2 or TRBV6-3 and TRBJ2-7; D unclear. The ends were cut back, 0 bases at V and 1 base at J, with 7 bases in the middle. The length of the CDR3 is 14 residues. The germline V gene encodes CDR1 MNHEY and CDR2 SVGEGT. The CDR3 region is CASSYSPGSYEQYF. The CDR3 bases are TGTGCCAGCAGTTACTCGCCCGGGTCCTACGAGCAGTACTTC.

The chain carries TRBV27 and TRBJ2-1, with D tentatively TRBD2 (6 bases). V lost 4 bases to trimming and J lost 3 bases, with 13 bases between them. The CDR3 consists of 15 residues. The V gene's germline CDR1 is MNHEY and CDR2 SMNVEV (reference sequence). CDR3 loop: CASSSNGGDYNEQFF. The CDR3 DNA sequence: TGTGCCAGCAGTTCTAACGGGGGAGACTACAATGAGCAGTTCTTC.

The chain links TRBV6-2 or TRBV6-3 to TRBJ1-1, with D hard to call. The V end was cut by 4 bases, the J end by 0 bases, with 6 bases between. The CDR3 is 13 residues long. Germline values: CDR1 MNHEY, CDR2 SVGEGT. This CDR3 is CASSSLMNTEAFF. CDR3 nucleotide sequence: TGTGCCAGCAGTTCCCTTATGAACACTGAAGCTTTCTTT.

This clone came up once. J is TRBJ1-5 and V is TRBV7-9; D is unclear. Germline CDR1 SEHNR, CDR2 FQNEAQ (reference sequence). CDR3 length equals 15 residues. With 0 bases removed from V and 4 bases from J, the gap between germline ends came to 10 bases. The CDR3, as DNA: TGTGCCAGCAGCTTAGCGCGCGACGGTAATCAGCCCCAGCATTTT. This codes for CASSLARDGNQPQHF.

The chain is built from TRBV5-4 and TRBJ2-3; D unclear. The germline V gene has CDR1 SGHNT and CDR2 YYREEE (reference sequence). This CDR3 is built from 15 residues. V was shortened by 0 bases and J by 4 bases, with 12 bases between the two germline ends. CDR3 amino acids: CASSLVPGEPDTQYF. The CDR3 region has the DNA TGTGCCAGCAGCTTGGTCCCAGGCGAGCCAGATACGCAGTATTTT.

The chain joins TRBV6-1 to TRBJ1-1; D is undetermined. CDR1 and CDR2 (germline): MNHNS, SASEGT. Trimming removed 2 bases from V and 1 base from J, with 11 bases in between. The CDR3 loop spans 15 amino acids. The CDR3 sequence is CASSETAWGNTEAFF. CDR3 in DNA: TGTGCCAGCAGTGAAACGGCCTGGGGGAACACTGAAGCTTTCTTT.

This chain links TRBV6-2 or TRBV6-3 with TRBJ2-7, with a possible D match to TRBD2 (5 bases). Trimming left V 0 bases short and J 3 bases short, with 6 bases between. Germline V lookup: CDR1 MNHEY, CDR2 SVGEGT. This CDR3 contains 13 residues. The CDR3 nucleotides read TGTGCCAGCAGTTACTCTGGGAGCTACGAGCAGTACTTC. This encodes CASSYSGSYEQYF.

The chain carries TRBV5-5 and TRBJ2-5; the match to TRBD2 covers 9 bases. The germline V gene encodes CDR1 SGHKS and CDR2 YYEKEE (reference sequence). The CDR3 contains 16 residues. Trimming took 0 bases from V and 2 from J; bases not matched to a gene: 5. Here the CDR3 DNA reads TGTGCCAGCAGCTTGGAGGTGCGGGGGGGTCAAGAGACCCAGTACTTC. Amino acids: CASSLEVRGGQETQYF. Based on the CDR3 plus reference TRBV5-5 and TRBJ2-5, the full variable domain is DAGVTQSPTHLIKTRGQQVTLRCSPISGHKSVSWYQQVLGQGPQFIFQYYEKEERGRGNFPDRFSARQFPNYSSELNVNALLLGDSALYLCASSLEVRGGQETQYFGPGTRLLVL.